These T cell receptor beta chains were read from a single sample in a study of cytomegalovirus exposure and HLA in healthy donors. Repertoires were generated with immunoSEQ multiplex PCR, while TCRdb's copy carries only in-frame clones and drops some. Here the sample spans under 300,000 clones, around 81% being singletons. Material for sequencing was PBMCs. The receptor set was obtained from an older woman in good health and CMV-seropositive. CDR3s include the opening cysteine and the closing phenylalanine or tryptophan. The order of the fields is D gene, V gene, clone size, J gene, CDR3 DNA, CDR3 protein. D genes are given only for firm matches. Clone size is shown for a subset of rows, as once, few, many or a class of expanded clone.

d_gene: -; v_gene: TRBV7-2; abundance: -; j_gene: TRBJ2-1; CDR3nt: TGTGCCAGCAGCGGGGGGGGGCTAGCGGTCTACAATGAGCAGTTCTTC; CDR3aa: CASSGGGLAVYNEQFF
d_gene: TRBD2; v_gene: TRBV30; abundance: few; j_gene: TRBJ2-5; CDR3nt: TGTGCCTGGAGTGGGCTAGCGGGAGAGACCCAGTACTTC; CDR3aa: CAWSGLAGETQYF
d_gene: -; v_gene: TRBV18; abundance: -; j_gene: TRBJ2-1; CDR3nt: TGTGCCAGCTCTCTTGGAGGATACAATGAGCAGTTCTTC; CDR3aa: CASSLGGYNEQFF
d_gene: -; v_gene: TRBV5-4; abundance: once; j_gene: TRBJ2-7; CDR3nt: TGTGCCAGCAGCCAAATAGGGGGACGCGACTTCTTTACCTACGAGCAGTACTTC; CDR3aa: CASSQIGGRDFFTYEQYF
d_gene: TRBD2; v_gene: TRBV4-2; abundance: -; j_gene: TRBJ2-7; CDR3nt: TGTGCCAGCAGCCAAGTCTCAGCGGGAGTAGAGAGCGAGCAGTACTTC; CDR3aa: CASSQVSAGVESEQYF
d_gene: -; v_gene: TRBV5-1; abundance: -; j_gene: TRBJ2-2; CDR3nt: TGCGCCAGCAGAACGGGCGGGCTCACACTCGGGGAGCTGTTTTTT; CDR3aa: CASRTGGLTLGELFF
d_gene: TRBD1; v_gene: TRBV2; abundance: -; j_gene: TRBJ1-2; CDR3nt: TGTGCCAGCAGACTGACAGGGAACTATGGCTACACCTTC; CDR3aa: CASRLTGNYGYTF
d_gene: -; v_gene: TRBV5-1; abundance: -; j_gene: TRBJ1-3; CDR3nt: TGCGCCAGCAGCCCGGGCAGGGTAGACTCTGGAAACACCATATATTTT; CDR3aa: CASSPGRVDSGNTIYF
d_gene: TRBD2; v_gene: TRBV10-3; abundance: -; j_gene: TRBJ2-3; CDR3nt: TGTGCCAGTAGGGCCGGGACTAGCGAAGATACGCAGTATTTT; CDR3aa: CASRAGTSEDTQYF
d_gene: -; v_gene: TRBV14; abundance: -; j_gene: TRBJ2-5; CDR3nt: TGTGCCAGCAGCCAAGTCGGAGAGACCCAGTACTTC; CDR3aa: CASSQVGETQYF
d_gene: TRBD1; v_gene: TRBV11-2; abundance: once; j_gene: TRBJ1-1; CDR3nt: TGTGCCAGCAGCTCACAGGGGGCCGTGACTGAAGCTTTCTTT; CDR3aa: CASSSQGAVTEAFF
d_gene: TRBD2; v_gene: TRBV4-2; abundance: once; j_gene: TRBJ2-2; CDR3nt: TGTGCCAGCAGTCGAACTAGCGGGAGCACCGGGGAGCTGTTTTTT; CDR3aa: CASSRTSGSTGELFF
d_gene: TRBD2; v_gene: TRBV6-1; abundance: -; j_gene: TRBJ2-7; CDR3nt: TGTGCCACCTGGACTAGCGGGATGCCCTACGAGCAGTACTTC; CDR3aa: CATWTSGMPYEQYF
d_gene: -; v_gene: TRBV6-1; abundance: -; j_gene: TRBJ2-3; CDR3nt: TGTGCCAGCAGTGAACATGGTAGCCGGGCAGATACGCAGTATTTT; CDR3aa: CASSEHGSRADTQYF
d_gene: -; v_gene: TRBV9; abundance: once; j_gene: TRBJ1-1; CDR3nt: TGTGCCAGCAGCGTAGAGGGGGGGCGCACTGAAGCTTTCTTT; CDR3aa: CASSVEGGRTEAFF
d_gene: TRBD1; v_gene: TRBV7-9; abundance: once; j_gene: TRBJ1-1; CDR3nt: TGTTCCAGCAGCTTGGGACAGGGAGACACTGAAGCTTTCTTT; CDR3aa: CSSSLGQGDTEAFF
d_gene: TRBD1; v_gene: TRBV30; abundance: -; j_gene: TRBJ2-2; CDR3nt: TGTGCCCGCACCGGGACAGGGAGTACCGGGGAGCTGTTTTTT; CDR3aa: CARTGTGSTGELFF
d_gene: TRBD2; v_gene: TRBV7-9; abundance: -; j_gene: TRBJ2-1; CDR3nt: TGTGCCAGCAGCTACCAGACTAGCGGGATTGGGAGAGAGCAGTTCTTC; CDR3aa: CASSYQTSGIGREQFF
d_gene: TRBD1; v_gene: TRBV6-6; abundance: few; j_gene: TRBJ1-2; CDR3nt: TGTGCCAGCAGTTACACGGACAGGGCCCGTGGCTACACCTTC; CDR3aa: CASSYTDRARGYTF
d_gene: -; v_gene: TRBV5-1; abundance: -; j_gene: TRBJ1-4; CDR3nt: TGCGCCAGCAGCGCTCAACCCACCGGAGCTAATGAAAAACTGTTTTTT; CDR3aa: CASSAQPTGANEKLFF
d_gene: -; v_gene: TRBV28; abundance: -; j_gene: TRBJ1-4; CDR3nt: TGTGCCAGCAGTTTTCTTCTCGGTGGGGCGGAGAAACTGTTTTTT; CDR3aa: CASSFLLGGAEKLFF
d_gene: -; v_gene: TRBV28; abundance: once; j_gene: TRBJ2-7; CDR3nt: TGTGCCAGCAGTTTCTACGGGAGCGACGAGCAGTACTTC; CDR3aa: CASSFYGSDEQYF
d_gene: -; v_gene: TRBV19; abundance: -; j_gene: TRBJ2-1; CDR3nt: TGTGCCAGTAGTATTCTGGGGAGCTCCTACAATGAGCAGTTCTTC; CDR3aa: CASSILGSSYNEQFF
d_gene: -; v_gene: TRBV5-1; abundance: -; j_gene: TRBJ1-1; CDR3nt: TGCGCCAGCAGCTTGGGGCAGGGCTCTGAAGCTTTCTTT; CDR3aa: CASSLGQGSEAFF
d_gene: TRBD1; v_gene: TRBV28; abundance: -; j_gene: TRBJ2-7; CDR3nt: TGTGCCAGTAGAAAATCCGGGACAGGTCGCTACGAGCAGTACTTC; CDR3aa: CASRKSGTGRYEQYF